This T cell receptor (beta chain) was documented in a study of cytomegalovirus exposure and HLA in healthy donors. Notes on the study in general: For TCR beta chains, V- and J-gene trimming was later linked to a missense DCLRE1C variant.

On this clone: Its antigen remains unknown.

The CDR3 runs to 15 residues. Germline trimming cut 6 bases from V and 2 bases from J; bases unmatched to any gene: 7. Germline V gene data show CDR1 as SNHLY and CDR2 as FYNNEI. PCR used 60 Vbeta primers and 13 Jbeta primers. This table comes from immunoSEQ multiplex PCR, and its TCRdb copy is limited to in-frame clones, with some not included. The profile shows around 100,000 clones, around three quarters of them singletons. The TCR comes from a woman younger than 30 in good health and CMV-seropositive. Source material: PBMCs. This chain joins TRBV2 and TRBJ2-7, with 10 bases that match TRBD1. The CDR3 bases are TGTGCCAGCAGGAGGAACGGACAGGGGGCCTACGAGCAGTACTTC. Its protein is CASRRNGQGAYEQYF.